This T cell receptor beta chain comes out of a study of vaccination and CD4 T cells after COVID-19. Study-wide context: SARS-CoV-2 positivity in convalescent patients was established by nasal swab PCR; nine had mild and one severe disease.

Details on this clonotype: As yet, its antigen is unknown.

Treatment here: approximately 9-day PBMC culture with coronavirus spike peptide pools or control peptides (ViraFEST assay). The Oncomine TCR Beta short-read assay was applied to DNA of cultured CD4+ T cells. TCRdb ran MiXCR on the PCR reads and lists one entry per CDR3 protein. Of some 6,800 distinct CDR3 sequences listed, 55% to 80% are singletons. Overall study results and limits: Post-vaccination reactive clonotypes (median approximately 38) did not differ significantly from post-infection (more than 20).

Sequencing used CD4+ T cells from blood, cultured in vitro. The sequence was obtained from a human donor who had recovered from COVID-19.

CDR3 DNA: TGCAGTGCCCGCAGCCGCCCGGGAGCTTCATACGAGCAGTACTTC. This encodes CSARSRPGASYEQYF. The rearrangement links TRBV20-1 to TRBJ2-7, with a tentative D call TRBD2 (6 bases). In germline, CDR1 is DFQATT, CDR2 SNEGSKA (reference sequence). V dropped 6 bases and J dropped 4 bases, with 22 bases sitting between them. The CDR3 covers 15 residues.